These 12 T cell receptor beta chains were all obtained from the same sample, sequenced in a study of cytotoxic CD8 clonotypes in ibrutinib-treated CLL. The protocol was immunoSEQ multiplex PCR, while the TCRdb copy is restricted to in-frame clones and leaves out a portion. The sample includes around 310,000 clones, roughly 80% of them seen just once. This material consisted of PBMCs, taken before ibrutinib treatment. These receptors originate from a human donor with chronic lymphocytic leukemia.

The V gene is TRBV6-1, the J gene TRBJ1-4; tentatively, D is TRBD1 (5 bases). Per the germline V gene, CDR1 is MNHNS and CDR2 is SASEGT. This CDR3 comprises 13 residues. V lost 2 bases and J 8 bases, leaving 9 bases between the germline ends. CDR3: CASSERRGEKLFF. The CDR3 nucleotides read TGTGCCAGCAGTGAAAGGCGGGGGGAAAAACTGTTTTTT.

The chain recombines TRBV7-2 with TRBJ2-7; D gene uncertain. CDR3 length equals 12 residues. Germline V gene data show CDR1 as SGHTA and CDR2 as FQGNSA. V dropped 5 bases and J dropped 1 base, with 6 bases sitting between them. The CDR3, as DNA: TGTGCCAGCAGCCAAATGTCCTACGAGCAGTACTTC. It is translated as CASSQMSYEQYF.

In the case of this clone: Distinct nucleotide sequences in the sample also encode this CDR3. This sequence joins TRBV27 and TRBJ2-1, with D possibly TRBD2 on 5 matching bases. Germline CDR1 is MNHEY and CDR2 is SMNVEV (reference sequence). Trimming removed 3 bases at V and 3 bases at J, with 9 bases between. The CDR3 consists of 14 residues. The CDR3 is CASSFLGVYNEQFF. The CDR3 bases are TGTGCCAGCAGTTTCCTCGGGGTCTACAATGAGCAGTTCTTC.

The chain links TRBV5-4 to TRBJ2-1; the match to TRBD2 covers 10 bases. CDR3 length: 15 amino acids. Germline V gene sequence: CDR1 SGHNT, CDR2 YYREEE (reference sequence). J lost 2 bases, V lost 1 base, and 0 bases had no gene match. The CDR3 loop is CASSLTSGAYNEQFF. The CDR3 region has the DNA TGTGCCAGCAGCTTGACTAGCGGGGCCTACAATGAGCAGTTCTTC.

The V call is TRBV28, the J call TRBJ2-5; D is tentatively TRBD1 or TRBD2 (5 bases each). There are 14 residues in the CDR3. Germline V lookup: CDR1 MDHEN, CDR2 SYDVKM. V lost 3 bases and J lost 9, with 17 bases in between. The CDR3 reads CASSFSGHRLAQYF. CDR3 sequence (DNA): TGTGCCAGCAGTTTCTCGGGGCATCGGTTGGCCCAGTACTTC.

The V gene is TRBV6-1, the J gene TRBJ2-5, with 13 bases identical to TRBD2. The closer fit of TRBJ2-7 to the DNA end suggests the J call may be wrong. Germline assignment: CDR1 MNHNS and CDR2 SASEGT. The CDR3 is 14 residues long. The CDR3 nucleotides read TGTGCCAGCAGCAGACTAGCGGGAGGCTACGAGCAGTACTTC. This codes for CASSRLAGGYEQYF.

The chain combines TRBV5-1 with TRBJ2-1; D ambiguous. Per the germline V gene, CDR1 is SGHRS and CDR2 is YFSETQ. The CDR3 runs 16 residues. Trimming pared 0 bases from V and 5 bases from J, leaving 15 bases between. The CDR3, as DNA: TGCGCCAGCAGCTTGGTTATTGGCGGTTCTGACAATGAGCAGTTCTTC. It encodes CASSLVIGGSDNEQFF.

The rearrangement joins TRBV9 to TRBJ2-7; 8 nucleotides agree with TRBD2. The trim removed 4 bases at V and 4 bases at J, leaving 7 bases unmatched. This CDR3 has 14 amino acids. The germline V gene has CDR1 SGDLS and CDR2 YYNGEE. CDR3 sequence: CASSREGLVYEQYF. The CDR3 DNA reads as TGTGCCAGCAGCCGGGAGGGCCTTGTATACGAGCAGTACTTC.

The sample holds one count of this clone. This chain uses TRBV4-1 with TRBJ2-3, with 14 bases that match TRBD2. This CDR3 is 17 amino acids long. With 3 bases clipped from V and 4 bases from J, the junction kept 6 bases outside the gene matches. CDR1 MGHRA and CDR2 YSYEKL come from the germline V gene. This CDR3 is CASSHGGLAGVADTQYF. CDR3 sequence (DNA): TGCGCCAGCAGCCATGGGGGACTAGCGGGAGTAGCAGATACGCAGTATTTT.

The chain links TRBV5-8 to TRBJ1-1, with D tentatively TRBD1 (6 bases). The CDR3 has 16 residues. V lost 4 bases, J lost 4 bases, and 20 bases lay in between. Germline assignment: CDR1 SGHTS and CDR2 YDEGEE. The DNA of the CDR3 is TGTGCCAGCAGCAGGGGACGGCTCGGGGGCGTCACTGAAGCTTTCTTT. Residues: CASSRGRLGGVTEAFF.

The chain joins TRBV5-1 to TRBJ2-3; 9 bases match TRBD1. The trim removed 3 bases at V and 3 bases at J, leaving 5 bases unmatched. The germline CDR1 and CDR2 sequences are SGHRS and YFSETQ. CDR3 length equals 15 residues. The CDR3 reads CASSWTGAGTDTQYF. The CDR3 DNA sequence: TGCGCCAGCAGCTGGACAGGGGCAGGGACAGATACGCAGTATTTT.

The chain carries TRBV27 and TRBJ2-5, with D perhaps assigned TRBD1 or TRBD2 (5 bases each). This CDR3 has 15 amino acids. Germline lookup yields CDR1 MNHEY and CDR2 SMNVEV (reference sequence). The V and J ends lost 2 bases and 6 bases respectively, with 16 bases between them. The CDR3 loop is CASSLTWGSEKTQYF. The CDR3 nucleotides read TGTGCCAGCAGTTTAACATGGGGGTCCGAGAAGACCCAGTACTTC.